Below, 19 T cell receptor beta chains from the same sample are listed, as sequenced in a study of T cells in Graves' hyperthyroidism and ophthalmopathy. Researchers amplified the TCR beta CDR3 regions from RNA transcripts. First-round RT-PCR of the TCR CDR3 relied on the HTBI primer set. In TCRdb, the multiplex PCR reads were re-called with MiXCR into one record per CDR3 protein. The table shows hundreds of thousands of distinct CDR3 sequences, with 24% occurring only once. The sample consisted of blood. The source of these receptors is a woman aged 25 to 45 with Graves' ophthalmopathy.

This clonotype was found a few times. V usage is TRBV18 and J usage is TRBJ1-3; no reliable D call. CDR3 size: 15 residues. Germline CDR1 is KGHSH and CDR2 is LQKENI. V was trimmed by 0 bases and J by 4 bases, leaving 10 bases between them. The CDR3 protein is CASSPPSSRGNTIYF. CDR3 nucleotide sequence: TGTGCCAGCTCACCACCGAGTTCGCGAGGAAACACCATATATTTT. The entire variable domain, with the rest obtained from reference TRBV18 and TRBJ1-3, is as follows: NAGVMQNPRHLVRRRGQEARLRCSPMKGHSHVYWYRQLPEEGLKFMVYLQKENIIDESGMPKERFSAEFPKEGPSILRIQQVVRGDSAAYFCASSPPSSRGNTIYFGEGSWLTVV.

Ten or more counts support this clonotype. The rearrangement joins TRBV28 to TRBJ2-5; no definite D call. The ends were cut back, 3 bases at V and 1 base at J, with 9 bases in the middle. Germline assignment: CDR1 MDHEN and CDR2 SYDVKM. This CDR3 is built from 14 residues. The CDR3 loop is CASSFAGTQETQYF. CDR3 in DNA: TGTGCCAGCAGTTTCGCAGGAACCCAAGAGACCCAGTACTTC.

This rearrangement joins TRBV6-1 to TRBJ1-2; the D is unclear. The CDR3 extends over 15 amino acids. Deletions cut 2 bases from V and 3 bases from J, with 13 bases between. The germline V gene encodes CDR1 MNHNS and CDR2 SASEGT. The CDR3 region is CASSESGRVDYGYTF. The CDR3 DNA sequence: TGTGCCAGCAGTGAAAGCGGGAGGGTGGACTATGGCTACACCTTC.

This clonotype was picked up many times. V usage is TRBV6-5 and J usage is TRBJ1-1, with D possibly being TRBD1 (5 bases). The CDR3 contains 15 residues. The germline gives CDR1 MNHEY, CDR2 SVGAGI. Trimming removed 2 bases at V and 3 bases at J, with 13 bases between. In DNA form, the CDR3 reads TGTGCCAGCAGTTACAGAAGGGGAGGGGACACTGAAGCTTTCTTT. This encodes CASSYRRGGDTEAFF.

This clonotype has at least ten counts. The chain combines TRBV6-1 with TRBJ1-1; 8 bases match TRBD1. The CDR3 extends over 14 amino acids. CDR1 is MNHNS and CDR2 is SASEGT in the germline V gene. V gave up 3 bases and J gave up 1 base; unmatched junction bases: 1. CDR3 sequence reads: CASSDRGRNTEAFF. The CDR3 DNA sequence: TGTGCCAGCAGTGACAGGGGGCGGAACACTGAAGCTTTCTTT.

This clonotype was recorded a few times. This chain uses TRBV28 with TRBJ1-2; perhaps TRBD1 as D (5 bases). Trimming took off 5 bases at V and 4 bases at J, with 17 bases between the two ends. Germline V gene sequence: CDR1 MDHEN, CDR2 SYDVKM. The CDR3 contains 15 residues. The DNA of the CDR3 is TGTGCCAGCAGTGGGGGAGGAGGCAACGGCTATGGCTACACCTTC. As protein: CASSGGGGNGYGYTF.

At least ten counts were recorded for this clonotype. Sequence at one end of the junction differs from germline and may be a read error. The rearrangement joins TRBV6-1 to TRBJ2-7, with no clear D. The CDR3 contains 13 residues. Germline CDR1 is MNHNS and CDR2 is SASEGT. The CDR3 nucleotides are TGCGCCAGCAGTGAGGCAGTAACCTACGAGCAGTACTTC. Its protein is CASSEAVTYEQYF.

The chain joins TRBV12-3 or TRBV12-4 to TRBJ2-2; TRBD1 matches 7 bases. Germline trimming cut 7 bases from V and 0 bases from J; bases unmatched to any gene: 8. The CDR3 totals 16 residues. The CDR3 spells CASILDRTTNTGELFF. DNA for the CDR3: TGTGCCAGCATCTTGGACAGGACCACGAACACCGGGGAGCTGTTTTTT.

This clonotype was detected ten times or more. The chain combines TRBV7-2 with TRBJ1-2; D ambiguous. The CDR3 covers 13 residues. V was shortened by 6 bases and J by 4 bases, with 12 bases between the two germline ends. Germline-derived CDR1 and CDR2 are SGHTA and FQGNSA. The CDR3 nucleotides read TGTGCCAGCAGATCCATAGTTGGCTATGGCTACACCTTC. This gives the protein CASRSIVGYGYTF.

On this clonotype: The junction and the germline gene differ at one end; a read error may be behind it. The CDR3 coding sequence is TGTGCCTGCTCACCACGGGGGGGGGACACTGAAGCTTTCTTT. Amino acids: CACSPRGGDTEAFF. The chain employs TRBV18 and TRBJ1-1; D might be TRBD1 (5 bases). Germline V gene data show CDR1 as KGHSH and CDR2 as LQKENI. There are 14 residues in the CDR3.

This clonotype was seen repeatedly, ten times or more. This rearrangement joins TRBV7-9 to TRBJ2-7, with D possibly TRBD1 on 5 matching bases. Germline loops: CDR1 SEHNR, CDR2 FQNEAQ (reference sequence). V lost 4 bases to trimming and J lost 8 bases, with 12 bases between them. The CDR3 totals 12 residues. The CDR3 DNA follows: TGTGCCAGCAGCTATGAACAGGAGAAGCAGTACTTC. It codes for CASSYEQEKQYF. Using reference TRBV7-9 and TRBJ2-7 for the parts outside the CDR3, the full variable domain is DTGVSQNPRHKITKRGQNVTFRCDPISEHNRLYWYRQTLGQGPEFLTYFQNEAQLEKSRLLSDRFSAERPKGSFSTLEIQRTEQGDSAMYLCASSYEQEKQYFGPGTRLTVT.

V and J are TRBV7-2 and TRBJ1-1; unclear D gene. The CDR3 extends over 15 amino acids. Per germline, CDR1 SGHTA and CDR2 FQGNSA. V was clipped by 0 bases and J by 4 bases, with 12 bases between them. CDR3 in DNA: TGTGCCAGCAGCTTAGCGTACGGTAGGAGCACTGAAGCTTTCTTT. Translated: CASSLAYGRSTEAFF.

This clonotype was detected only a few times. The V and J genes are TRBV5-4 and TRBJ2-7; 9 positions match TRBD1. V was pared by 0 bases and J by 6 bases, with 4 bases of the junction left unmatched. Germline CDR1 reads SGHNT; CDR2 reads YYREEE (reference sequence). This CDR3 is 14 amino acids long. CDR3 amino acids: CASSLGGQGSEQYF. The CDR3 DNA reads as TGTGCCAGCAGCTTGGGCGGACAGGGGTCCGAGCAGTACTTC.

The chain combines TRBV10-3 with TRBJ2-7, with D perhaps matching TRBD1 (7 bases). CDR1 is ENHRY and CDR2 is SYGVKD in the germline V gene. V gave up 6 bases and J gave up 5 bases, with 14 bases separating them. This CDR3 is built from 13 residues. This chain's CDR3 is CAISPGGGHEQYF. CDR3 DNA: TGTGCCATCAGCCCCGGAGGGGGCCACGAGCAGTACTTC.

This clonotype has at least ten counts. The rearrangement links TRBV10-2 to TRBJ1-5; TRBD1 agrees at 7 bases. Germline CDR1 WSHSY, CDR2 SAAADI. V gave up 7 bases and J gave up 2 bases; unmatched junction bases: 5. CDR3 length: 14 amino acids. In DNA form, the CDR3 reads TGCGCCAGCAACAGACAGGGTGGCAATCAGCCCCAGCATTTT. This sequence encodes CASNRQGGNQPQHF.

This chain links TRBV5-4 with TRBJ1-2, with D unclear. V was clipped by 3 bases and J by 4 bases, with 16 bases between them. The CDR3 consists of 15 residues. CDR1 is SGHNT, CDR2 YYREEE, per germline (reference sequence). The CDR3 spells CASSSGSPGSYGYTF. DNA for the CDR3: TGTGCCAGCAGCTCGGGGTCACCAGGTAGCTATGGCTACACCTTC.

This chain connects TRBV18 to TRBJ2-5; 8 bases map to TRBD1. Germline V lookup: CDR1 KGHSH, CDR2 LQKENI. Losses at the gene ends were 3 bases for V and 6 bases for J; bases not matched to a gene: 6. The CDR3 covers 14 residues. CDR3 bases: TGTGCCAGCTCACCGGTTTACAGGGGGAAGACCCAGTACTTC. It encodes CASSPVYRGKTQYF.

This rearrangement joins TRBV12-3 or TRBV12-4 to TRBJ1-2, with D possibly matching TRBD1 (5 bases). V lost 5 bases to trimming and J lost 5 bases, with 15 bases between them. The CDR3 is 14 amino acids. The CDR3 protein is CASSRFQGTYGYTF. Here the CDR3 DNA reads TGTGCCAGCAGTCGATTTCAGGGCACGTATGGCTACACCTTC.

CDR3 DNA sequence: TGTGCCAGCAGTGAGACAGCTTATAGCAATCAGCCCCAGCATTTT. Translated, it gives CASSETAYSNQPQHF. The chain couples TRBV27 to TRBJ1-5, with a tentative D call TRBD1 (5 bases). Looked up from germline, CDR1 is MNHEY and CDR2 is SMNVEV (reference sequence). With 5 bases removed from V and 0 bases from J, the gap between germline ends came to 11 bases. CDR3 length equals 15 residues.